This TCR beta chain was profiled in a study of T-cell reconstitution after alpha-beta-depleted transplantation in children. Unique molecular identifiers were incorporated into the prepared TCRbeta library. Using its own MiXCR run on the PCR reads, TCRdb lists one record per CDR3 protein. The data contain around 440,000 distinct CDR3 sequences, around 16% of them singletons. Trimming removed 4 bases at V and 3 bases at J, with 18 bases between. The CDR3 loop spans 17 amino acids. Germline-derived CDR1 and CDR2 are MGHRA and YSYEKL. This clonotype showed up just a few times. Its antigen is currently unknown. Study-level results: Two months or so post-transplant, alpha-beta T cells reportedly derived from several hundred expanded graft clones. Diversity and T-cell counts at one year after transplant derived mostly from new T cells. Surviving recipient T cells and thymic progenitors accounted for the high day-60 TCRbeta diversity observed in some patients.

The J gene is TRBJ2-2, the V gene TRBV4-1; unclear D gene. The sequencing here drew on PBMCs, mostly from graft donor cells, taken 360 days after TCRalphabeta/CD19-depleted stem cell transplant. This sequence originates from a boy under three years old who had a stem cell transplant for Wiskott-Aldrich syndrome, so the T cells may come from the graft donor. CDR3 residues: CASSPSTSSSYTGELFF. The CDR3 DNA reads TGCGCCAGCAGCCCATCCACATCTTCTTCTTACACCGGGGAGCTGTTTTTT.